The TCR beta chain described here comes from a study of T cell responses to AZD1222 COVID-19 vaccine. Findings and caveats of the study: The study found vaccine-associated CD4 TCRs spanning spike, dominant at 160-218 and 743-854. Reports indicate that nearly half of spike-specific TCRs are directed at unmutated variant regions. White British donors predominated, females outnumbered males, and clonal diversity was possibly underestimated.

Comment on this clone: Its target is unknown.

TCRdb's table, derived via immunoSEQ multiplex PCR, lists solely in-frame clones and lacks some. The repertoire consists of under 150,000 clones, with 85% to 90% occurring once and the leading ten covering under 9%. Sequencing used peripheral blood, obtained on day 0 of AZD1222 vaccination. This TCR derives from an adult in good health.

Here the CDR3 DNA reads TGTGCCAGCAGCCGGGGGGTAGGGGATGAAGCTTTCTTT. It translates to CASSRGVGDEAFF. The V and J genes are TRBV5-4 and TRBJ1-1, with a tentative D call TRBD1 (5 bases). V was cut by 4 bases and J by 7 bases, with 14 bases left in between. The CDR3 has 13 residues. From germline, CDR1 is SGHNT and CDR2 YYREEE (reference sequence).